Below, one T cell receptor beta chain is given with its context. Antigen: not known. This sample is drawn from a study of post-analysis software for immune sequencing data. Across the whole study: Multiple sclerosis in the patients followed relapsing-remitting, secondary progressive and progressive-relapsing courses.

Whole-study findings and limits: TRBV segments more frequent in patients than in controls numbered a few and included TRBV5-6, TRBV5-1 and TRBV20-1. Samples sharing a preparation batch grouped tightly together when assessed by F measure. For normalized Chao1 diversity, multiple sclerosis patients scored significantly lower than controls did.

The authors incorporated unique molecular identifiers into the TCR beta cDNA libraries. There were roughly 0.95 to 10 million T cells, and approximately 500,000 cDNA molecules came from them. TCRdb re-called the PCR reads through MiXCR, storing one row per CDR3 protein. This sample has 250,000 to 300,000 distinct CDR3 sequences; 36% occur once, and the top ten carry more than 4%. CDR1 is SGHKS, CDR2 YYEKEE, per germline (reference sequence). The CDR3 is 15 residues long. V trimming: 3 bases; J trimming: 0 bases; junction bases outside the gene matches: 4. The chain joins TRBV5-5 to TRBJ2-5, with 8 bases matching TRBD2. The clonotype originates from a girl aged 10-17 years with multiple sclerosis. The material sequenced was blood. This chain's CDR3 is CASSSSGGHQETQYF. The CDR3 DNA reads as TGTGCCAGCAGCTCGAGCGGGGGACACCAAGAGACCCAGTACTTC.